These 15 T cell receptor beta chains came from one sample sequenced in a study of blood T cell repertoires in COVID-19. Only in-frame clones appear in the TCRdb table, and some are missing; sequencing was by immunoSEQ multiplex PCR. The profile shows approximately 260,000 clones, roughly 91% of them singletons. Sequenced: PBMCs or T cells enriched from blood (not recorded which). These receptors were obtained from a woman aged 60-75 years who had recovered from COVID-19.

The chain combines TRBV6-5 with TRBJ2-2, with D maybe TRBD1 (6 bases). The ends were cut back, 9 bases at V and 7 bases at J, with 15 bases in the middle. Germline CDR1 reads MNHEY; CDR2 reads SVGAGI. The CDR3 consists of 13 residues. The CDR3 sequence is CASTGMSHGELFF. CDR3 in DNA: TGTGCCAGTACAGGGATGAGTCACGGGGAGCTGTTTTTT.

The V gene is TRBV5-1, the J gene TRBJ2-2; D remains unclear. The germline V gene has CDR1 SGHRS and CDR2 YFSETQ. This CDR3 is 15 amino acids long. The germline V and J ends were trimmed by 0 bases and 4 bases, with 10 bases remaining between them. The CDR3 reads CASSLAGLPTGELFF. The DNA for the CDR3 is TGCGCCAGCAGCTTGGCCGGTCTACCCACCGGGGAGCTGTTTTTT.

This chain links TRBV7-9 with TRBJ2-7, with D perhaps TRBD1 (6 bases). Germline CDR1 is SEHNR and CDR2 is FQNEAQ (reference sequence). With 6 bases removed from V and 0 bases from J, the gap between germline ends came to 15 bases. This CDR3 has 15 residues. The CDR3 loop is CASRPGTNPSYEQYF. The CDR3 DNA sequence: TGTGCCAGCAGACCTGGGACAAACCCCTCCTACGAGCAGTACTTC. The full variable domain, completed using reference TRBV7-9 and TRBJ2-7, is DTGVSQNPRHKITKRGQNVTFRCDPISEHNRLYWYRQTLGQGPEFLTYFQNEAQLEKSRLLSDRFSAERPKGSFSTLEIQRTEQGDSAMYLCASRPGTNPSYEQYFGPGTRLTVT.

The chain uses TRBV28 and TRBJ1-6, with D uncertain. Per germline, CDR1 MDHEN and CDR2 SYDVKM. Trimming removed 1 base at V and 10 bases at J, with 17 bases between. CDR3 length: 16 residues. The CDR3 loop is CASSLYYRPGVSPLHF. CDR3 in DNA: TGTGCCAGCAGTTTATATTATCGTCCCGGAGTATCACCCCTCCACTTT.

This clone has only a few counts. The same CDR3 can be traced to other DNA sequences in this sample. V gene TRBV24-1 combines with J gene TRBJ2-6, with D possibly being TRBD2 (5 bases). V was shortened by 9 bases and J by 2 bases, with 7 bases between the two germline ends. Germline V gives CDR1 KGHDR, CDR2 SFDVKD. The CDR3 totals 13 residues. The DNA for the CDR3 is TGTGCCACCGGGGAGCCTGGGGCCAACGTCCTGACTTTC. Its protein product is CATGEPGANVLTF.

V gene TRBV7-2 combines with J gene TRBJ1-5, with 7 nucleotides matching TRBD1. Trimming took 3 bases from V and 7 from J; bases not matched to a gene: 9. The germline gives CDR1 SGHTA, CDR2 FQGNSA. The CDR3 runs to 15 residues. In DNA form, the CDR3 reads TGTGCCAGCAGCTTTAGGCAAGGGACAGTGCAGCCCCAGCATTTT. Translated, it gives CASSFRQGTVQPQHF.

The gene calls are TRBV27 and TRBJ2-1; 9 positions match TRBD1. Germline V CDR1 and CDR2: MNHEY, SMNVEV (reference sequence). CDR3 length equals 15 residues. After removal of 2 bases from V and 6 bases from J, the junction contained 5 bases not matched to a gene. CDR3 amino acids: CASSLMDRGGNEQFF. The DNA for the CDR3 is TGTGCCAGCAGTTTAATGGACAGGGGAGGCAATGAGCAGTTCTTC.

The genes are TRBV7-8 and TRBJ1-5; perhaps TRBD1 as D (6 bases). Per germline, CDR1 SGHVS and CDR2 FQNEAQ. The germline V and J ends were trimmed by 0 bases and 0 bases, with 9 bases remaining between them. The CDR3 runs to 16 residues. The CDR3, as DNA: TGTGCCAGCAGCTTAGCGGACAGATATAGCAATCAGCCCCAGCATTTT. This encodes CASSLADRYSNQPQHF.

The chain recombines TRBV11-3 with TRBJ2-5; 8 bases align to TRBD2. This CDR3 is 14 amino acids long. The germline gives CDR1 SGHNT, CDR2 YENEEA. V dropped 5 bases and J dropped 2; count of bases not matched to a gene: 4. CDR3 bases: TGTGCCAGCAGCGTACTAGCGGAACAAGAGACCCAGTACTTC. Translating gives CASSVLAEQETQYF.

The chain recombines TRBV7-3 with TRBJ2-2; D perhaps matches TRBD1 (5 bases). The germline V gene has CDR1 SGHTA and CDR2 FQGTGA. The V end lost 6 bases, the J end lost 6 bases, and 14 bases lay between the germline ends. This CDR3 is 14 amino acids long. In DNA form, the CDR3 reads TGTGCCAGCAGTAGAGGACACTTGGCCGGGGAGCTGTTTTTT. Protein sequence: CASSRGHLAGELFF.

V gene TRBV14 combines with J gene TRBJ1-1, with unresolved D. CDR3 length equals 17 residues. Trimming took 2 bases from V and 3 from J, leaving 19 bases between them. The V gene's germline CDR1 is SGHDN and CDR2 FVKESK. As DNA, the CDR3 is TGTGCCAGCAGCCAAAACGGGGAGATGTCCCTGGACACTGAAGCTTTCTTT. Translation gives CASSQNGEMSLDTEAFF.

The V call is TRBV5-1, the J call TRBJ2-1; D is possibly TRBD1 (6 bases). Germline V lookup: CDR1 SGHRS, CDR2 YFSETQ. V lost 3 bases and J 9 bases, leaving 13 bases between the germline ends. This CDR3 comprises 13 residues. CDR3 loop: CASSSGGRGEQFF. The CDR3 bases are TGCGCCAGCAGCTCTGGAGGCAGGGGTGAGCAGTTCTTC.

This chain connects TRBV6-1 to TRBJ1-2; D gene uncertain. The V end lost 3 bases, the J end lost 3 bases, and 8 bases lay between the germline ends. Germline assignment: CDR1 MNHNS and CDR2 SASEGT. The CDR3 loop spans 13 amino acids. CDR3 protein: CASSELGYYGYTF. CDR3 bases: TGTGCCAGCAGTGAGCTGGGCTACTATGGCTACACCTTC.

The V gene is TRBV24-1, the J gene TRBJ1-1; 10 nucleotides match TRBD1. Germline CDR1 KGHDR, CDR2 SFDVKD. The CDR3 is 12 residues long. J gave up 6 bases and V 9 bases, and 3 bases lay outside the gene matches. For the CDR3, the DNA is TGTGCCACCGGAGGACAGGGGGCTGAAGCTTTCTTT. This encodes CATGGQGAEAFF.

J is TRBJ1-2 and V is TRBV5-1; D not resolved. Germline V gene data show CDR1 as SGHRS and CDR2 as YFSETQ. This CDR3 has 12 amino acids. V lost 2 bases and J lost 7, with 9 bases in between. CDR3 nucleotide sequence: TGCGCCAGCAGCTTTGATGGGCGTGGCTACACCTTC. Translation gives CASSFDGRGYTF.